This entry lists 7 T cell receptor beta chains sequenced from one sample in a study of CD8 T cells in Susac syndrome. The RNA, about 0.5 to 1 ug, was put through reverse transcription using random hexamers. MiXCR was run by TCRdb on the immunoSEQ multiplex PCR reads, yielding one entry per CDR3 protein. This sample has 80,000 or so distinct CDR3 sequences; approximately 94% occur once, and the top ten carry about 0.52%. Sequencing input: CD8+ T cells from PBMCs. The receptors originated from a human donor with Susac syndrome.

The V and J genes are TRBV7-9 and TRBJ2-6, with 8 nucleotides matching TRBD1. V lost 2 bases and J lost 0; bases outside the gene matches: 6. This CDR3 comprises 18 residues. Per germline, CDR1 SEHNR and CDR2 FQNEAQ (reference sequence). This CDR3 is CASSLRQGSDSGANVLTF. CDR3 DNA sequence: TGTGCCAGCAGCTTAAGACAGGGGTCCGACTCTGGGGCCAACGTCCTGACTTTC.

This chain links TRBV25-1 with TRBJ1-2; maybe TRBD1 (5 bases). Germline loops: CDR1 MGHDK, CDR2 SYGVNS. Trimming shortened V by 3 bases and J by 4 bases, and 15 bases separated the two germline ends. This CDR3 contains 15 residues. The CDR3 region is CASSESRASIYGYTF. In DNA form, the CDR3 reads TGTGCCAGCAGTGAGTCCAGGGCCTCGATCTATGGCTACACCTTC.

The chain has TRBV4-3 and TRBJ2-2; TRBD2 might be the D (5 bases). CDR1 is LGHNA and CDR2 is YSLEER in the germline V gene. V shed 0 bases and J shed 0 bases, with 11 bases lying between them. CDR3 length: 17 amino acids. CDR3: CASSQEGRGANTGELFF. The CDR3 nucleotides are TGCGCCAGCAGCCAAGAAGGTCGGGGAGCGAACACCGGGGAGCTGTTTTTT.

The chain couples TRBV2 to TRBJ2-7; 7 bases align to TRBD1. Germline V gives CDR1 SNHLY, CDR2 FYNNEI. V shed 3 bases, J shed 5 bases, and the junction held 10 bases outside the gene matches. CDR3 length equals 15 residues. CDR3 in DNA: TGTGCCAGCAGTGATGACAGGGACCTTTTCGACGAGCAGTACTTC. As protein: CASSDDRDLFDEQYF.

The V call is TRBV4-3, the J call TRBJ2-7; D may be TRBD1 (5 bases). V dropped 0 bases and J dropped 3 bases, with 15 bases sitting between them. This CDR3 is built from 16 residues. Germline loops: CDR1 LGHNA, CDR2 YSLEER. The CDR3 DNA reads TGCGCCAGCAGCCAAGAGGCGGCAGGGAACATCTACGAGCAGTACTTC. Its translation is CASSQEAAGNIYEQYF.

This chain connects TRBV13 to TRBJ1-2; 8 positions match TRBD1. The V segment lost 2 bases and the J segment 4 bases; nucleotides outside the gene matches: 3. The CDR3 is 14 amino acids. The germline V gene has CDR1 PRHDT and CDR2 FYEKMQ (reference sequence). DNA of the CDR3: TGTGCCAGCAGCTTACAGGGGGCGGGCTATGGCTACACCTTC. This encodes CASSLQGAGYGYTF. Supplemented by reference TRBV13 and TRBJ1-2, the full variable domain reads AAGVIQSPRHLIKEKRETATLKCYPIPRHDTVYWYQQGPGQDPQFLISFYEKMQSDKGSIPDRFSAQQFSDYHSELNMSSLELGDSALYFCASSLQGAGYGYTFGSGTRLTVV.

The CDR3 bases are TGTGCCAGCAGTCCGAGCGGGTCTGAAGCTTTCTTT. This sequence encodes CASSPSGSEAFF. The V and J genes are TRBV6-5 and TRBJ1-1; no firm D call. V lost 5 bases, J lost 6 bases, and 10 bases lay in between. The CDR3 covers 12 residues. Germline V gives CDR1 MNHEY, CDR2 SVGAGI.